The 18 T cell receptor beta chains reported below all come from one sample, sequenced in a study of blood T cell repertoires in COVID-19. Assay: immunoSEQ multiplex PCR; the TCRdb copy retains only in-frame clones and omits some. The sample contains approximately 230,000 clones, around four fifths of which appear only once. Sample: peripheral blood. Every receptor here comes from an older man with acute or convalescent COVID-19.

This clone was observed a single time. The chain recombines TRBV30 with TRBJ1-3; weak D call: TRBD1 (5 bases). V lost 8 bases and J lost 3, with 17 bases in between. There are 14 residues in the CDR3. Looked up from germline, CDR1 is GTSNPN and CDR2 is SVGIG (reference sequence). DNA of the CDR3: TGTGCCATGGACCGTGACAGCTTTGGAAACACCATATATTTT. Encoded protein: CAMDRDSFGNTIYF. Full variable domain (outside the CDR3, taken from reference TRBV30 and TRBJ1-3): SQTIHQWPATLVQPVGSPLSLECTVEGTSNPNLYWYRQAAGRGLQLLFYSVGIGQISSEVPQNLSASRPQDRQFILSSKKLLLSDSGFYLCAMDRDSFGNTIYFGEGSWLTVV.

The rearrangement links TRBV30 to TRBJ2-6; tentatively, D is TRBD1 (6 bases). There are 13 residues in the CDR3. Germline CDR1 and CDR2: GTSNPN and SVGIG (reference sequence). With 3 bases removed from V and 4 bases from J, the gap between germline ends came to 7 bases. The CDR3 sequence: CAWSRGGANVLTF. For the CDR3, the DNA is TGTGCCTGGAGCAGGGGCGGGGCCAACGTCCTGACTTTC.

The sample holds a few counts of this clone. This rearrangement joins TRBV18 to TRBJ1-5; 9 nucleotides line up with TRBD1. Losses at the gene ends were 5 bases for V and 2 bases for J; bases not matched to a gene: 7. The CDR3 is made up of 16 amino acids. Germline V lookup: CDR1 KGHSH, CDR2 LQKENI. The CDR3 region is CASSKQGAQGNQPQHF. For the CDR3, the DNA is TGTGCCAGCTCAAAACAGGGGGCGCAAGGCAATCAGCCCCAGCATTTT.

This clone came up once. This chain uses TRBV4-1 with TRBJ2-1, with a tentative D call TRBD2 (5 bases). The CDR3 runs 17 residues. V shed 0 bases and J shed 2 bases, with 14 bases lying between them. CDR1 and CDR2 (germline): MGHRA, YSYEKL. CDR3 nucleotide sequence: TGCGCCAGCAGCCAAGATCGGAGGTCGCAGGCCTACAATGAGCAGTTCTTC. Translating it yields CASSQDRRSQAYNEQFF.

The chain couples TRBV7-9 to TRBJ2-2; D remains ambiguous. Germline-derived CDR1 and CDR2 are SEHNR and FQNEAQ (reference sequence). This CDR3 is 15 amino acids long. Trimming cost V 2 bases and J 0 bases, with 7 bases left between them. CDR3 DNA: TGTGCCAGCAGCTTACAGTCTGCGAACACCGGGGAGCTGTTTTTT. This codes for CASSLQSANTGELFF.

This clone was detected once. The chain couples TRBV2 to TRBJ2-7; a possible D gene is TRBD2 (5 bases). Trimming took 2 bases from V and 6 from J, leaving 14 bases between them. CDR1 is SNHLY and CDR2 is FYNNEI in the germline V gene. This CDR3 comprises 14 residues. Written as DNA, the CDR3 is TGTGCCAGCAGTGAATATGAATCCGCGGGCGAGCAGTACTTC. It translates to CASSEYESAGEQYF.

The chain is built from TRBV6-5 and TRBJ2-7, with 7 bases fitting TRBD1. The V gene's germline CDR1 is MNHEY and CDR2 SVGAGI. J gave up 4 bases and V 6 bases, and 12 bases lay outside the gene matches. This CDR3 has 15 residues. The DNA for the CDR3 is TGTGCCAGCAGGCCCGAAGGGGGCGGTCCTTACGAGCAGTACTTC. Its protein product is CASRPEGGGPYEQYF.

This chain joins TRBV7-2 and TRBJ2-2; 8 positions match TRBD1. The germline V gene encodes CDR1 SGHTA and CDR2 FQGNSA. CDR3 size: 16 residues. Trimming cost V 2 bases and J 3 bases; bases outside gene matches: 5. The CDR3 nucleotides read TGTGCCAGCAGCTTACGGGACAGGAGGTACACCGGGGAGCTGTTTTTT. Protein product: CASSLRDRRYTGELFF.

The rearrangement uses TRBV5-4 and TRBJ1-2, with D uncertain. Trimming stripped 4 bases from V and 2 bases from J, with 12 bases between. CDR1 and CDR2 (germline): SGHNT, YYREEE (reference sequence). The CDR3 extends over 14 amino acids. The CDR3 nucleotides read TGTGCCAGCAGCGTCTCCGAGGGAAACTATGGCTACACCTTC. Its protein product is CASSVSEGNYGYTF.

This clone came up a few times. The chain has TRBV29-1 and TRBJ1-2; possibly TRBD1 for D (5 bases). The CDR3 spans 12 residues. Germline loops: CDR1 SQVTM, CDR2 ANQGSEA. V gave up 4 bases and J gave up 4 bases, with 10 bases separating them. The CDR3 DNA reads TGCAGCGTTGGGATGGGGGGCTATGGCTACACCTTC. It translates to CSVGMGGYGYTF.

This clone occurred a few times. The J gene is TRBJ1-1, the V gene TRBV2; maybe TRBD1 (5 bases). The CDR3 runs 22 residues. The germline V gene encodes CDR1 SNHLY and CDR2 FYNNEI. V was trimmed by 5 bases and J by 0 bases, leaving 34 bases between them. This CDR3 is CASSHQTTAISPHPFVNTEAFF. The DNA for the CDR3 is TGTGCCAGCAGTCATCAGACGACAGCAATCTCCCCTCACCCCTTCGTGAACACTGAAGCTTTCTTT.

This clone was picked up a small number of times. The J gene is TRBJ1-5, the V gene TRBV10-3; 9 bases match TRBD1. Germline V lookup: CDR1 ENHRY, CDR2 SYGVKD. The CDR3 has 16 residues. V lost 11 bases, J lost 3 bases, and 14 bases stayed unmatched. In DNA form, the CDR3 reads TGTGCCTCTCAAGCGGGGACAGGGTTTCCCAATCAGCCCCAGCATTTT. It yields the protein CASQAGTGFPNQPQHF.

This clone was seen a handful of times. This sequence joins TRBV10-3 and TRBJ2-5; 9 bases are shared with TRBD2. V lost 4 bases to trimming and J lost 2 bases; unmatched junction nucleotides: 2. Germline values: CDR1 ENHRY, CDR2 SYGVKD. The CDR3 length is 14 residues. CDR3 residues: CAISASGGQETQYF. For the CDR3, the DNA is TGTGCCATCAGTGCAAGCGGGGGGCAAGAGACCCAGTACTTC.

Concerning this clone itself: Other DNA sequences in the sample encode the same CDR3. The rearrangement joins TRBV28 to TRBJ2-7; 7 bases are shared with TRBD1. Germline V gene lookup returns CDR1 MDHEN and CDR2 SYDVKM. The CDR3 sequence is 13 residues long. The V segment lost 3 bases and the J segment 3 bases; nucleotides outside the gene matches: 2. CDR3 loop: CASSLAGGYEQYF. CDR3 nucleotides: TGTGCCAGCAGTTTGGCAGGGGGCTACGAGCAGTACTTC.

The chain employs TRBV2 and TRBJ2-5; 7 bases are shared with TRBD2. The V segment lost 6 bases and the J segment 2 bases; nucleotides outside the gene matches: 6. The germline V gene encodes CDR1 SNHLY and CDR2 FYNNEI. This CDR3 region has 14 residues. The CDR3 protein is CASRGPSGQETQYF. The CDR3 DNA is TGTGCCAGCAGGGGACCTAGCGGACAAGAGACCCAGTACTTC.

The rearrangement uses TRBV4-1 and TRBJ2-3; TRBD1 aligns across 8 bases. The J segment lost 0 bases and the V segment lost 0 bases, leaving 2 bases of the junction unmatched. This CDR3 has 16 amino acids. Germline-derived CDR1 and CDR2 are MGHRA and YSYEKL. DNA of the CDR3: TGCGCCAGCAGCCAAGACAGGGGGCGCAGCACAGATACGCAGTATTTT. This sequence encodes CASSQDRGRSTDTQYF.

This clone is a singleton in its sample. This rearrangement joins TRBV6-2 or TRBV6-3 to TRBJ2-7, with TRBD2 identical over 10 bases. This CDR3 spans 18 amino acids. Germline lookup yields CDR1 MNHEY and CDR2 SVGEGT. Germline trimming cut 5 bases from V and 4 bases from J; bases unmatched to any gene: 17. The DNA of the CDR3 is TGTGCCAGCAGTCACCCGTATAGTAGCGGGAGGATATATTACGAGCAGTACTTC. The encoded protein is CASSHPYSSGRIYYEQYF.

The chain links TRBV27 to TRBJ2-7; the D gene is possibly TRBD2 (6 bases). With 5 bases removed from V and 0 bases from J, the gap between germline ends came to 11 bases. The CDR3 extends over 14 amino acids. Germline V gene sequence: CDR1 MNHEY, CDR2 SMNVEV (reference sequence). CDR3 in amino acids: CASSPRGSSYEQYF. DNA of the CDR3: TGTGCCAGCAGTCCTCGGGGGAGCTCCTACGAGCAGTACTTC.